The next 4 T cell receptor beta chains were all read from a single sample in a study of T cells after yellow fever vaccination. Each CDR3 protein gets one entry after TCRdb re-called the 5' RACE reads with MiXCR. This table holds 68,000 or so distinct CDR3 sequences, approximately 6.1% found once. The specimen was CD8+ T cells sorted from PBMCs, collected 35 to 50 days after the first yellow fever vaccination. These receptors were obtained from a man younger than 35 who received the YFV17D yellow fever vaccine.

Ten or more counts support this clonotype. The V and J genes are TRBV12-3 or TRBV12-4 and TRBJ1-2, with a possible D match to TRBD1 (5 bases). Trimming took 4 bases from V and 4 from J, leaving 10 bases between them. The CDR3 loop spans 13 amino acids. In DNA, the CDR3 is TGTGCCAGCAGTTGGGGGGATGGCTATGGCTACACCTTC. It specifies CASSWGDGYGYTF.

This chain links TRBV4-1 with TRBJ1-1; D is uncertain. Germline lookup yields CDR1 MGHRA and CDR2 YSYEKL. The ends were cut back, 2 bases at V and 2 bases at J, with 9 bases in the middle. The CDR3 length is 14 residues. This chain's CDR3 is CASSQYLGNTEAFF. The DNA for the CDR3 is TGCGCCAGCAGCCAATACCTTGGAAACACTGAAGCTTTCTTT.

At least ten counts were recorded for this clonotype. The chain joins TRBV7-9 to TRBJ2-4; D gene unclear. Germline V gene lookup returns CDR1 SEHNR and CDR2 FQNEAQ (reference sequence). With 7 bases removed from V and 0 bases from J, the gap between germline ends came to 16 bases. The CDR3 totals 16 residues. DNA of the CDR3: TGTGCCAGCACCTCGTCCGTAGGGATAGCCAAAAACATTCAGTACTTC. It codes for CASTSSVGIAKNIQYF.

There are many counts of this clonotype. The V call is TRBV9, the J call TRBJ2-2; 12 nucleotides line up with TRBD1. J was trimmed by 7 bases and V by 3 bases; bases with no gene match: 7. In germline, CDR1 is SGDLS, CDR2 YYNGEE. This CDR3 spans 16 amino acids. CDR3 DNA sequence: TGTGCCAGCAGCGAGGGACAGGGGGCGTTAATCGGGGAGCTGTTTTTT. Translating it yields CASSEGQGALIGELFF.